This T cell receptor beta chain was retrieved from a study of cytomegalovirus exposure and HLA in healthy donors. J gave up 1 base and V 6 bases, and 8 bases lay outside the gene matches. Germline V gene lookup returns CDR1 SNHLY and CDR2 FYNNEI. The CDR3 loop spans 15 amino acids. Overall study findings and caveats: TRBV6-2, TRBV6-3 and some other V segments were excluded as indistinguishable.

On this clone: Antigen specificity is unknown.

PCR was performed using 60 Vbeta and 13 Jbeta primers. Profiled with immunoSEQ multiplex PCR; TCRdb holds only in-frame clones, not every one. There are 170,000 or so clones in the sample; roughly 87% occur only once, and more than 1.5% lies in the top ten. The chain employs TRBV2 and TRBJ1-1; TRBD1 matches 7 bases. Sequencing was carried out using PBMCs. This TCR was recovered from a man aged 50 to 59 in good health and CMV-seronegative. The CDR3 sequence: CASRASTGRNTEAFF. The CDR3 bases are TGTGCCAGCAGGGCATCGACAGGGAGGAACACTGAAGCTTTCTTT. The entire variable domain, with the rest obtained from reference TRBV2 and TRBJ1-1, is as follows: EPEVTQTPSHQVTQMGQEVILRCVPISNHLYFYWYRQILGQKVEFLVSFYNNEISEKSEIFDDQFSVERPDGSNFTLKIRSTKLEDSAMYFCASRASTGRNTEAFFGQGTRLTVV.